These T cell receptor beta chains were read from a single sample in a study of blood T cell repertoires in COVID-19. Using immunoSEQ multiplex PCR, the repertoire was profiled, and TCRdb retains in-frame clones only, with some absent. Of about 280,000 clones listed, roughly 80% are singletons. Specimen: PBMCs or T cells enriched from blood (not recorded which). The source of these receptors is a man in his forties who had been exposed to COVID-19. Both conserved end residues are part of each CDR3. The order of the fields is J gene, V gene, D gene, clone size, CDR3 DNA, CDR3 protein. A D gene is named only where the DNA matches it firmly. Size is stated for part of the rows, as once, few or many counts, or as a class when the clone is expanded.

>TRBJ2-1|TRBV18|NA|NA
TGTGCCAGCCGACAGGTCTCTAACTCCTACAATGAGCAGTTCTTC
CASRQVSNSYNEQFF
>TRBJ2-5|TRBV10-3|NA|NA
TGTGCCATCAGTGTAGATGGCAGGGCCCGGGAGACCCAGTACTTC
CAISVDGRARETQYF
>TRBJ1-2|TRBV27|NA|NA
TGTGCCAGCAGTGTCCTGACAGGTCCCGACTATGGCTACACCTTC
CASSVLTGPDYGYTF
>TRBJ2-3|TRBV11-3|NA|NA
TGTGCCAGCAGCCCGCGGGACAGCGGAGATACGCAGTATTTT
CASSPRDSGDTQYF
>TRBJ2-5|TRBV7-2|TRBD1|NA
TGTGCCAGCAGCTTATCCCGGGACAGGGGAGTGACCCAGTACTTC
CASSLSRDRGVTQYF
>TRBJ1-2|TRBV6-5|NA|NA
TGTGCCAGCAGTTGGACAGTCCTTTCTGGCTACACCTTC
CASSWTVLSGYTF
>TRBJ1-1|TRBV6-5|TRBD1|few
TGTGCCAGCAGTTACGGACCACAGGGGGCGCCCACTGAAGCTTTCTTT
CASSYGPQGAPTEAFF
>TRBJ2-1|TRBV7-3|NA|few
TGTGCCAGCAGCCTCTACGGGTCACGGTCCTTCAACAATGAGCAGTTCTTC
CASSLYGSRSFNNEQFF
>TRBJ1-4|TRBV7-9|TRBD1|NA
TGTGCCAGCAGCTTGGGACAGGCCTACGCAACTAATGAAAAACTGTTTTTT
CASSLGQAYATNEKLFF
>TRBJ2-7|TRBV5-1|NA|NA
TGCGCCAGCAGCGTCGACAGTGATTACGAGCAGTACTTC
CASSVDSDYEQYF
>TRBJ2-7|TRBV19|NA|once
TGTGCCAGTAGCAGAACAGGGTATCCGACCTACGAGCAGTACTTC
CASSRTGYPTYEQYF
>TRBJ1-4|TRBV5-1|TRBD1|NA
TGCGCCAGCGCGGGGACAGCAACTAATGAAAAACTGTTTTTT
CASAGTATNEKLFF
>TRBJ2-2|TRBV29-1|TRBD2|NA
TGCAGCGCCGGGACTAGCGGGAACACCGGGGAGCTGTTTTTT
CSAGTSGNTGELFF
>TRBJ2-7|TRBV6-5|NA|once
TGTGCCAGCAGTTTCGGGCGAGGCGGGTACGAGCAGTACTTC
CASSFGRGGYEQYF
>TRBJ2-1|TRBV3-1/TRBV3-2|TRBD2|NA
TGTGCCAGCAGCCAAGAGGGTAGCGGGAGGAGTGAGCAGTTCTTC
CASSQEGSGRSEQFF
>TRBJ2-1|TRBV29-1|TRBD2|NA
TGCAGCGTTACCAGCGGGAGGAGGTACAATGAGCAGTTCTTC
CSVTSGRRYNEQFF
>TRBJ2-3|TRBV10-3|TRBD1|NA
TGTGCCATCGGTGACAGGGCAAGCACAGATACGCAGTATTTT
CAIGDRASTDTQYF
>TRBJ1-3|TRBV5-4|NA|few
TGTGCCAGCAGCTTACCAGGCTCCACTGGAAACACCATATATTTT
CASSLPGSTGNTIYF
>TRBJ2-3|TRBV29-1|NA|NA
TGCAGCGTTCAATCGGGATTGGGCACAGATACGCAGTATTTT
CSVQSGLGTDTQYF
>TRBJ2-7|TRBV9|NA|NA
TGTGCCAGCAGCGAGGGGATCAGGGGAGGGTACGAGCAGTACTTC
CASSEGIRGGYEQYF